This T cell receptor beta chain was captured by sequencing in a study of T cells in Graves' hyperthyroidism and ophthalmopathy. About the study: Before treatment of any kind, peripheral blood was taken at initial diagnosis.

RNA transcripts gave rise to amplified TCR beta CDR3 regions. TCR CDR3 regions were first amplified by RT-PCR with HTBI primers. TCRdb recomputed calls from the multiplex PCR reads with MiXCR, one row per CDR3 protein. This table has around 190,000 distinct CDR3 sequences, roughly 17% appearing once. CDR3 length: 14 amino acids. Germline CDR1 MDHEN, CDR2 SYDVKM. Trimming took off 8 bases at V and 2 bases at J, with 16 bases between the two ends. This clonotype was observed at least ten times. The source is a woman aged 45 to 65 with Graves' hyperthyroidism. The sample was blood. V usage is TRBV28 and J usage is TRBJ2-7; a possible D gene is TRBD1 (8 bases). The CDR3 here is CASAHRGRAYEQYF. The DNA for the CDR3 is TGTGCCAGCGCTCACAGGGGGAGGGCCTACGAGCAGTACTTC.